This entry features one TCR beta chain sequence. This clone's antigen is unknown. The record has no base qualities; no much larger clone is one base away. TCRbeta CDR3 regions were amplified from genomic DNA by means of the immunoSEQ Assay, a bias-controlled multiplex PCR. Per the original workflow: Within the assay, amplification of reference gene primers was used to estimate how many nucleated cells each sample contained. To quantify the absolute abundance of each unique TCRbeta CDR3 rearrangement, sequence reads were collapsed and filtered. For each sample, productive Simpson clonality was calculated by taking the square root of Simpson's diversity index across productive rearrangements. This is the immuneACCESS table as TCRdb keeps it, with only in-frame sequences that have V and J called. A part of the clones is gone; compared with another copy, unresolved V genes explain less than half, and the rest is unexplained. V and J calls and clone size are as listed in that table; D and trimming were resolved from the DNA. The sample table shows 150,000 to 200,000 clones, and roughly 90% are seen once. The ten largest clones take up approximately 6.6% of the sample.

At the junction V is shortened by 8 bases and J by 4 bases, with 9 bases in between. The germline V gene encodes CDR1 SGHDN and CDR2 FVKESK. The CDR3 numbers 12 residues from cysteine through phenylalanine. Only the CDR3 portion is preserved as DNA: 36 bases, with reading frame beginning at the first base. The sample belongs to a study of blood T cell repertoires in COVID-19 (dated by TCRdb to 2018 to 2020). With respect to the entire study: Samples covering the acute and convalescent phases of COVID-19 were provided by collaborators in the United States, Italy and Spain. Nearly every sample came with metadata listing a de-identified subject ID, COVID-19 status, age in years and sex. The material from the prospective study consisted of cDNA or gDNA derived from T cells, B-cell-depleted T cells, or PBMCs. The samples were drawn from the first 160 participants of the ongoing ImmuneRACE study and from roughly 1,300 subjects provided by 6 global collaborators. HLA class I and class II types, where available, came from metadata supplied by the sample provider rather than from assay-based typing. Deeply sampled blood TCRbeta repertoires from subjects exposed to, actively infected with, or recovered from COVID-19 were included in the dataset. The repertoires were released in a freely available public database meant as a resource for research on the immune response to SARS-CoV-2.

What the work shows at the level of the full study, not this receptor alone: How much clinical and demographic metadata was included differed by source and by participant, and the metadata was provided uncurated.

Participants in the prospective study were enrolled through a virtual design, were aged 18 to 89 years, and lived in 24 United States geographic areas. Cohort assignment in the prospective study relied on participant-reported clinical history from a screening survey and a study questionnaire. ImmuneRACE Cohort 3 recovered participants were defined by two consecutive negative NP/OP PCR tests, healthcare professional clearance, or symptom resolution. In the prospective study, whole blood, serum and a nasopharyngeal or oropharyngeal swab were collected from each participant by mobile phlebotomists. Additional blood draws and questionnaires over a 2-month period could optionally be provided by prospective study participants. Before DNA extraction, prospective study blood samples were shipped either frozen or at room temperature.

The receptor was isolated from a woman between 50 and 59 years old who had recovered from COVID-19. Sequences were obtained from PBMCs or T cells enriched from blood (not recorded which). The V gene is TRBV14 and the J gene is TRBJ1-3, with an unclear D gene assignment. The CDR3 has the sequence CASSPGGNTIYF. DNA sequence: TGTGCCAGCTCTCCCGGGGGAAACACCATATATTTT.